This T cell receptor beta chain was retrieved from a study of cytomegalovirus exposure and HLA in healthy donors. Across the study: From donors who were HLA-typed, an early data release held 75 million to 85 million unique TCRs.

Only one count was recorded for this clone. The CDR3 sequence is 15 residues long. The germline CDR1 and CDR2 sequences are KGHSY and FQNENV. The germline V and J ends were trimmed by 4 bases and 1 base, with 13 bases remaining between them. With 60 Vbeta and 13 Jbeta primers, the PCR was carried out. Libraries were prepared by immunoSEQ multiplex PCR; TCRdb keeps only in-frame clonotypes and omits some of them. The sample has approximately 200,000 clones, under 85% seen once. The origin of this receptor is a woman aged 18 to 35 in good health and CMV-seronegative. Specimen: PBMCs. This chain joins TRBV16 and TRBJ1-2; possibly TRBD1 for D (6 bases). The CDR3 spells CASSPQWTDNYGYTF. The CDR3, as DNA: TGTGCCAGCAGCCCCCAGTGGACAGATAACTATGGCTACACCTTC.